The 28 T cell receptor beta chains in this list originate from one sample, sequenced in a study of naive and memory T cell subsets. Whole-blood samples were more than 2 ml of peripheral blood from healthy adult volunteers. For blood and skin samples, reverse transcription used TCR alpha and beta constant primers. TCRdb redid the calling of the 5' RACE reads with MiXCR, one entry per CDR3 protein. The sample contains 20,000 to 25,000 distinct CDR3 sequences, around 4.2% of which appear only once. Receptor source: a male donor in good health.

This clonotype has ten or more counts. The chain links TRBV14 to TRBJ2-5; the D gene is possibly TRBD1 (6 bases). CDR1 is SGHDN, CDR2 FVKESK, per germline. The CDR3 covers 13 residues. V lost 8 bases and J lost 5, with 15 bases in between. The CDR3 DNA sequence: TGTGCCAGCGGAAGGGGGTTTTTGGAGACCCAGTACTTC. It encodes CASGRGFLETQYF.

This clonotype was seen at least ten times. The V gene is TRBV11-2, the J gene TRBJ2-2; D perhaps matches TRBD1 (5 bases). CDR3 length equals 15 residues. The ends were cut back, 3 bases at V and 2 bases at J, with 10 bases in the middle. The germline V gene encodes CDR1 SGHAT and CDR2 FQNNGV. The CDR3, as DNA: TGTGCCAGCAGCTTTAATAGGGGAAACACCGGGGAGCTGTTTTTT. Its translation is CASSFNRGNTGELFF. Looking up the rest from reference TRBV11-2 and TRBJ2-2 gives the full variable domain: EAGVAQSPRYKIIEKRQSVAFWCNPISGHATLYWYQQILGQGPKLLIQFQNNGVVDDSQLPKDRFSAERLKGVDSTLKIQPAKLEDSAVYLCASSFNRGNTGELFFGEGSRLTVL.

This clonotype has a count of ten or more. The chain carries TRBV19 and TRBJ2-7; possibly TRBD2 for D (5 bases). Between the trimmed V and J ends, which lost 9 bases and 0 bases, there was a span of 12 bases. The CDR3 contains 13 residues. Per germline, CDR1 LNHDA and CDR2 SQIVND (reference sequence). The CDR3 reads CASRGGLSYEQYF. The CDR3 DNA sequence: TGTGCCAGCCGTGGAGGCCTCTCCTACGAGCAGTACTTC. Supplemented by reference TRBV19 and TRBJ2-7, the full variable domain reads DGGITQSPKYLFRKEGQNVTLSCEQNLNHDAMYWYRQDPGQGLRLIYYSQIVNDFQKGDIAEGYSVSREKKESFPLTVTSAQKNPTAFYLCASRGGLSYEQYFGPGTRLTVT.

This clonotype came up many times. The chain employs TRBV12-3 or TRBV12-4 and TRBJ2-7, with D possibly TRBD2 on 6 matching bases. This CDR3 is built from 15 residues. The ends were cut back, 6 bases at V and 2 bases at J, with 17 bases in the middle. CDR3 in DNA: TGTGCCAGCAGACCGACCGGGACTTTTACCTACGAGCAGTACTTC. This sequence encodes CASRPTGTFTYEQYF.

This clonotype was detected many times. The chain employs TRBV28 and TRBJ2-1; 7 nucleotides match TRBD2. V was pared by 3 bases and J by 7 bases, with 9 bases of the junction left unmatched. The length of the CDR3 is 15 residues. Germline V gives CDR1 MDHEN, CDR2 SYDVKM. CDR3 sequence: CASSLQLSGMNEQFF. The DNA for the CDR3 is TGTGCCAGCAGTTTGCAACTCAGCGGGATGAATGAGCAGTTCTTC.

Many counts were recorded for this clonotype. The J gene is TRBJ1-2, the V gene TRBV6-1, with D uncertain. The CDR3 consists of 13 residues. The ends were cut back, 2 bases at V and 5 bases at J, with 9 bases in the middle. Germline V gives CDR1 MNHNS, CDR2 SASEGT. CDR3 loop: CASSENPLYGYTF. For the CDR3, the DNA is TGTGCCAGCAGTGAAAACCCACTATATGGCTACACCTTC.

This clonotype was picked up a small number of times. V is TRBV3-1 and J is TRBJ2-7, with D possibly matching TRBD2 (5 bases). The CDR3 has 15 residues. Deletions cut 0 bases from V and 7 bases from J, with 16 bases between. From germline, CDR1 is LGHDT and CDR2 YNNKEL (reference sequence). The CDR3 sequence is CASSQDGGAVREQYF. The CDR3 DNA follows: TGTGCCAGCAGCCAAGATGGAGGTGCGGTTAGGGAGCAGTACTTC.

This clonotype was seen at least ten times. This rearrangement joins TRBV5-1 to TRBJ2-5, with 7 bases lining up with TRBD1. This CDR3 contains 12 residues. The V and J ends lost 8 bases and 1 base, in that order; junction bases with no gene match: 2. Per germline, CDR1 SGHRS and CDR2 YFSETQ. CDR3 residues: CASGTAQETQYF. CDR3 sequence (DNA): TGCGCCAGTGGGACAGCCCAAGAGACCCAGTACTTC.

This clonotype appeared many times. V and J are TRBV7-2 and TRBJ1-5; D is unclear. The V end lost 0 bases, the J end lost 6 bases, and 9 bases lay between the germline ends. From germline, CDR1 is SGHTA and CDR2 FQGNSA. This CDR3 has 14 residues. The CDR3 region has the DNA TGTGCCAGCAGCTTAGCGAGGGATAGTCAGCCCCAGCATTTT. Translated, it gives CASSLARDSQPQHF.

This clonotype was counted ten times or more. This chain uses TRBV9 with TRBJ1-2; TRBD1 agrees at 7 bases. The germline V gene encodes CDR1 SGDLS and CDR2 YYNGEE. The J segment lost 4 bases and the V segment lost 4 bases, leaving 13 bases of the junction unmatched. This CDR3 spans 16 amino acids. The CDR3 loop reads CASSPVGEGAPYGYTF. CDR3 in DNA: TGTGCCAGCAGCCCAGTCGGTGAGGGGGCTCCCTATGGCTACACCTTC.

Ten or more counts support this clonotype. DNA for the CDR3: TGTGCCAGCAGTTACTCGAAGCGTACGGAGGCCTACGAGCAGTACTTC. Translating it yields CASSYSKRTEAYEQYF. The V call is TRBV6-2 or TRBV6-3, the J call TRBJ2-7; D is possibly TRBD2 (5 bases). Per the germline V gene, CDR1 is MNHEY and CDR2 is SVGEGT. Trimming took 0 bases from V and 2 from J, leaving 14 bases between them. The CDR3 has 16 amino acids.

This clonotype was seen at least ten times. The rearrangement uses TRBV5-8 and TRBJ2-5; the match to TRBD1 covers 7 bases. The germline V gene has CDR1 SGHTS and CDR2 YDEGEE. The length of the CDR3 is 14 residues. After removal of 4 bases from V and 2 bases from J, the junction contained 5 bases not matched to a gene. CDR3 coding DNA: TGTGCCAGCAGCCCAGGGGGAGCTCAAGAGACCCAGTACTTC. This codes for CASSPGGAQETQYF.

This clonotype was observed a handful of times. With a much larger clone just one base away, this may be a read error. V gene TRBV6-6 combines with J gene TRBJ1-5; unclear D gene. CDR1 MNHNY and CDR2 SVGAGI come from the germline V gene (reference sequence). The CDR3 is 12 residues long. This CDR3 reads CASSFGSGPQNF. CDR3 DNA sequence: TGTGCCAGCAGTTTCGGGTCTGGGCCCCAGAATTTT.

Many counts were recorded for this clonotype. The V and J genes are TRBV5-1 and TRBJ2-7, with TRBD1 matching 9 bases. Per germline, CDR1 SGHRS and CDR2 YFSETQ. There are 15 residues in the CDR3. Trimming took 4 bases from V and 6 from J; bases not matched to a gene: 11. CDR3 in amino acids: CASSPKERTGVEQYF. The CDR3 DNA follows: TGCGCCAGCAGCCCAAAAGAGCGGACAGGGGTCGAGCAGTACTTC.

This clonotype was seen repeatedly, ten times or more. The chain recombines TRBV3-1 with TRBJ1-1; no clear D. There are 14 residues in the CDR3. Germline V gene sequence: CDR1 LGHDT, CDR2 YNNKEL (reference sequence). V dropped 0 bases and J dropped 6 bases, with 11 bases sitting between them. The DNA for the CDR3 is TGTGCCAGCAGCCAAGATTTCGTGCAGTCTGAAGCTTTCTTT. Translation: CASSQDFVQSEAFF.

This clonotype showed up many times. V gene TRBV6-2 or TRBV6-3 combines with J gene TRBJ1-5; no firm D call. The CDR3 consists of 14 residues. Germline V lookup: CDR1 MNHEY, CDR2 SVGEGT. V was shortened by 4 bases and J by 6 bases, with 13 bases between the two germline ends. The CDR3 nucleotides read TGTGCCAGCAGTTTCCACAGTGGGGTTCAGCCCCAGCATTTT. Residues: CASSFHSGVQPQHF.

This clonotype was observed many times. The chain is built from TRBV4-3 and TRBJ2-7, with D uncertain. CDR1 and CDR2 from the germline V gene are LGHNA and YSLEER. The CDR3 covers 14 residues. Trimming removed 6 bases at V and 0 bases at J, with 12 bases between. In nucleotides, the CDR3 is TGCGCCAGCAGGCCCGAGGTACTCTCCTACGAGCAGTACTTC. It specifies CASRPEVLSYEQYF.

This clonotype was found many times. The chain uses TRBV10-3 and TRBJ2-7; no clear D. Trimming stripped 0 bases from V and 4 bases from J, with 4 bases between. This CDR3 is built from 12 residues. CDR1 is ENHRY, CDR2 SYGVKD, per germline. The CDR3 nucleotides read TGTGCCATCAGTGAGTCAGGTTACGAGCAGTACTTC. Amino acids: CAISESGYEQYF.

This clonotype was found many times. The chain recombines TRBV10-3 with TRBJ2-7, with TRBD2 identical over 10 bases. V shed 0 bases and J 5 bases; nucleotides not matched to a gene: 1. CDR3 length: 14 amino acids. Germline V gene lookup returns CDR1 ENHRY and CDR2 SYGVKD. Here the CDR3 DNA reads TGTGCCATCAGTGAGTCTGGGACTAGCGACGAGCAGTACTTC. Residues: CAISESGTSDEQYF.

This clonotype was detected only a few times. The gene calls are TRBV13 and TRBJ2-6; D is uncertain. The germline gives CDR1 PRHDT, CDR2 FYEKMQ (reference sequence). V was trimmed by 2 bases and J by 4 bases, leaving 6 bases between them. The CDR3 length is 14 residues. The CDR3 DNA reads TGTGCCAGCAGCTTATCAGCGGGGGCCAACGTCCTGACTTTC. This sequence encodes CASSLSAGANVLTF.

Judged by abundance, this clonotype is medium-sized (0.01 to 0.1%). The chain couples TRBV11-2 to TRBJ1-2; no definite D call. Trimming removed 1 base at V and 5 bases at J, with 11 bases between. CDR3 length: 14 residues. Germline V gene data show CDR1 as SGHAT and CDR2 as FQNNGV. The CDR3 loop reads CASSLGPGIYGYTF. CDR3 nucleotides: TGTGCCAGCAGCTTAGGCCCCGGCATATATGGCTACACCTTC.

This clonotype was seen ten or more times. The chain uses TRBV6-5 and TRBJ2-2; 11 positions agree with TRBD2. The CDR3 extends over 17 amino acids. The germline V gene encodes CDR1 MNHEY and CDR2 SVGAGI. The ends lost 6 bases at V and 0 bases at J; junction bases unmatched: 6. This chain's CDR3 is CASSWTSGSANTGELFF. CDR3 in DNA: TGTGCCAGCAGCTGGACTAGCGGGTCAGCGAACACCGGGGAGCTGTTTTTT.

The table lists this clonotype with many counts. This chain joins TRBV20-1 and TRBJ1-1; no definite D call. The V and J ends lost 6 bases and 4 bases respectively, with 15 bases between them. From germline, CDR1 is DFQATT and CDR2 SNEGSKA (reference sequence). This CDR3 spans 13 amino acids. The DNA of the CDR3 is TGCAGTGCCAAGTCGTGGGAGAGCACTGAAGCTTTCTTT. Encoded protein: CSAKSWESTEAFF.

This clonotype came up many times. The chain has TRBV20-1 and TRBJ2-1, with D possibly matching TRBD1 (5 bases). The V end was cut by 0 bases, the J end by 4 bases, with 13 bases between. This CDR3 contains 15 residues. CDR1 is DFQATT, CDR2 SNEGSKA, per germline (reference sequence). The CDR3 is CSARDVREGYNEQFF. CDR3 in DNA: TGCAGTGCTAGAGATGTCAGGGAAGGTTACAATGAGCAGTTCTTC.

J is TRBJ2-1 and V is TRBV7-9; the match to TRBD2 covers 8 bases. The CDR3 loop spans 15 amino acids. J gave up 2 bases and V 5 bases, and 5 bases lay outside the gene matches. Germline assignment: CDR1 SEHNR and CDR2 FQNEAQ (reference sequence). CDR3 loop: CASSPLAGPYNEQFF. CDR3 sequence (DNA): TGTGCCAGCAGCCCTCTAGCGGGCCCCTACAATGAGCAGTTCTTC.

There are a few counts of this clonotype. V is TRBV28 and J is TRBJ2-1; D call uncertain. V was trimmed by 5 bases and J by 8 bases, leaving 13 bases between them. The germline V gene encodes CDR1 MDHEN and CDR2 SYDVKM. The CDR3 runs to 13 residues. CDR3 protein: CASSPPRSDEQFF. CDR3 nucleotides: TGTGCCAGCAGTCCCCCCCGATCCGATGAGCAGTTCTTC.

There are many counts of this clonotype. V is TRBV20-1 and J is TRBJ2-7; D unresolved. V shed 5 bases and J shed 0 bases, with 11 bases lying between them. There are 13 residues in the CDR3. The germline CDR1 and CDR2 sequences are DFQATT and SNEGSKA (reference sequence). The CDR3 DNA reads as TGCAGTGCTGACATACGGTACTCCTACGAGCAGTACTTC. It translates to CSADIRYSYEQYF.

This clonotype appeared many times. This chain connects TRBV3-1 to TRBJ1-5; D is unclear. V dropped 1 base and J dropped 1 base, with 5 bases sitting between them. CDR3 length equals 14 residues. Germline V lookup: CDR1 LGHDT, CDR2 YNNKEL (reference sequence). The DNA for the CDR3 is TGTGCCAGCAGCCAAGCGGTGAGCAATCAGCCCCAGCATTTT. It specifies CASSQAVSNQPQHF.